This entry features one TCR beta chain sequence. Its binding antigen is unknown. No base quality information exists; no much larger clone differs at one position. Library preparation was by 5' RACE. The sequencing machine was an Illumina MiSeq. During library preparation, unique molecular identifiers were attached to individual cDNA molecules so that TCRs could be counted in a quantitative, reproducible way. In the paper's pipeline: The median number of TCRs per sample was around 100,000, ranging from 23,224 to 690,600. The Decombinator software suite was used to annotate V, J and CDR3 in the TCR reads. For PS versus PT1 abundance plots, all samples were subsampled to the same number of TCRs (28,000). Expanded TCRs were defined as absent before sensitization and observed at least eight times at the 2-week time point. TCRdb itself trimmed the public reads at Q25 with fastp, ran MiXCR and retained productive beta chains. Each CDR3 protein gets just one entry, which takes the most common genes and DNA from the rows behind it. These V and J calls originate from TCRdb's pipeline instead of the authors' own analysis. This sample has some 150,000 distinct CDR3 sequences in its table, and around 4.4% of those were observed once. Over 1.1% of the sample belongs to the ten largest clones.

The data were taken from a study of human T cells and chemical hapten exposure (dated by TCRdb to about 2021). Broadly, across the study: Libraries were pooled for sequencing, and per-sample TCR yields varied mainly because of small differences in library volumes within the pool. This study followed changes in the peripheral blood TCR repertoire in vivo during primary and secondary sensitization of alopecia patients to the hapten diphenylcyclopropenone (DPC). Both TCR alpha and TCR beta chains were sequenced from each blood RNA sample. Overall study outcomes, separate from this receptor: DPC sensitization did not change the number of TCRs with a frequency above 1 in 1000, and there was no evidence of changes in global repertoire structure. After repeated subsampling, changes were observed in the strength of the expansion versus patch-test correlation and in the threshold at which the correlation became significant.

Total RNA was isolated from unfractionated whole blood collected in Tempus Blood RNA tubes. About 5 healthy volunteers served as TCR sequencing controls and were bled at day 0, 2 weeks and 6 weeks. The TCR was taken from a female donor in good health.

This receptor carries the CDR3 CASSLSTSRGTDTQYF. The DNA sequence is as follows: TGTGCCAGCAGCTTGTCCACGTCCAGGGGTACAGATACGCAGTATTTT. The rearranged segments are TRBV5-6 and TRBJ2-3; matching of 6 bases hints at TRBD1 as the D gene. V drops 1 base and J drops 3 bases, leaving 15 bases in between. Based on the germline V gene, the CDR1 and CDR2 sequences are SGHDT and YYEEEE. Including the terminal cysteine and phenylalanine, the CDR3 comprises 16 residues. Only CDR3 DNA is held: 48 bases, read in frame from base 1.